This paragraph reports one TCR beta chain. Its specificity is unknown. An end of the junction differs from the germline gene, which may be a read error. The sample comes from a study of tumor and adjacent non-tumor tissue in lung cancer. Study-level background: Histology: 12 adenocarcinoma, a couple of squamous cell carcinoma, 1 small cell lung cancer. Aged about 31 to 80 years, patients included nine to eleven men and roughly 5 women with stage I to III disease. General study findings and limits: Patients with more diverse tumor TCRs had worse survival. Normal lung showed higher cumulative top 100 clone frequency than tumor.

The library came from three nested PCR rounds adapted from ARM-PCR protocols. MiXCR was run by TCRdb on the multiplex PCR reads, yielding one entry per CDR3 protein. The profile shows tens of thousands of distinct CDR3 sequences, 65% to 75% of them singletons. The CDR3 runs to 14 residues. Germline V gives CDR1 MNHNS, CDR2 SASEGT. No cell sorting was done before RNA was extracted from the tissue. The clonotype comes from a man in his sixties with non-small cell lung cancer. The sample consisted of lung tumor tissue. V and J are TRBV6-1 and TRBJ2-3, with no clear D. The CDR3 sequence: CASIAVSVTDTQYF. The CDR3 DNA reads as TGTGCCAGCATTGCTGTCAGTGTCACAGATACACAGTATTTT.